This T cell receptor beta chain was sequenced during a study of breast tumors, draining lymph nodes, adjacent tissues. The germline V gene has CDR1 DFQATT and CDR2 SNEGSKA (reference sequence). The CDR3 contains 12 residues. Trimming left V 5 bases short and J 14 bases short, with 19 bases between. The lymph nodes were axillary draining lymph nodes from breast cancer patients. Each CDR3 protein is one row after TCRdb ran MiXCR on the multiplex PCR reads. The sample records approximately 170,000 distinct CDR3 sequences, 33% being singletons. The sequenced sample was axillary lymph node tissue. The clonotype originates from a female donor with breast cancer. Some clones in this sample may be carry-over from other donors' samples. The rearrangement joins TRBV20-1 to TRBJ1-5; TRBD1 is a possible D gene (6 bases). In DNA form, the CDR3 reads TGCAGTGCTGGGATCGGACAGCACAATGAGCATTTT. It yields the protein CSAGIGQHNEHF.